One and the same sample provided the 10 T cell receptor beta chains below, sequenced in a study of CD8+CD57+ T cells in acquired aplastic anemia. TCR beta VDJ and CDR3 profiles were obtained from a genomic DNA template. Each CDR3 protein gets one entry after TCRdb re-called the reads with MiXCR. The repertoire holds approximately 57,000 distinct CDR3 sequences, with approximately 50% as singletons. Those patients picked for sequencing had displayed CD8+CD57+ cell expansion on flow cytometry. Source material: sorted CD4+, CD8+, or CD8+CD57+ T cells (not recorded which) from PBMCs. These TCRs come from a human donor with aplastic anemia.

As to this clonotype: Being one base from a much bigger clone, this may be a read error. The chain recombines TRBV27 with TRBJ1-1; possible D gene TRBD1, 6 bases. This CDR3 contains 14 residues. The V end was cut by 5 bases, the J end by 6 bases, with 16 bases between. In germline, CDR1 is MNHEY, CDR2 SMNVEV (reference sequence). CDR3 in DNA: TGTGCCAGCAGTGATTCAGGGGTTAATCCTGAAGCTTTCTTT. Its translation: CASSDSGVNPEAFF.

This clonotype was seen many times. The chain combines TRBV4-1 with TRBJ2-1; 12 bases are shared with TRBD2. The ends lost 4 bases at V and 9 bases at J; junction bases unmatched: 4. CDR1 MGHRA and CDR2 YSYEKL come from the germline V gene. This CDR3 has 14 residues. CDR3 amino acids: CASSPLAGGLEQFF. For the CDR3, the DNA is TGCGCCAGCAGCCCCCTAGCGGGGGGGCTTGAGCAGTTCTTC.

The rearrangement links TRBV2 to TRBJ1-1; D call uncertain. V was pared by 1 base and J by 1 base, with 7 bases between. Germline V CDR1 and CDR2: SNHLY, FYNNEI. The CDR3 runs 14 residues. The DNA for the CDR3 is TGTGCCAGCAGTGAAGTCATCCGGAACACTGAAGCTTTCTTT. This codes for CASSEVIRNTEAFF.

The chain employs TRBV25-1 and TRBJ1-2; TRBD1 matches 7 bases. Germline values: CDR1 MGHDK, CDR2 SYGVNS. V lost 6 bases and J lost 4; bases outside the gene matches: 14. The CDR3 covers 16 residues. The CDR3 is CASSLSTGFGIYGYTF. The DNA of the CDR3 is TGTGCCAGCAGCCTATCGACAGGGTTCGGTATCTATGGCTACACCTTC.

The CDR3 reads CATSDPISYEQYF. Here the CDR3 DNA reads TGTGCCACCAGTGATCCGATCTCCTACGAGCAGTACTTC. The chain has TRBV24-1 and TRBJ2-7, with D uncertain. The CDR3 consists of 13 residues. Trimming pared 3 bases from V and 0 bases from J, leaving 5 bases between. The germline gives CDR1 KGHDR, CDR2 SFDVKD.

Many counts were recorded for this clonotype. The chain has TRBV7-9 and TRBJ2-7, with TRBD1 matching 10 bases. This CDR3 is built from 16 residues. CDR1 is SEHNR and CDR2 is FQNEAQ in the germline V gene (reference sequence). The J segment lost 1 base and the V segment lost 4 bases, leaving 7 bases of the junction unmatched. In DNA, the CDR3 is TGTGCCAGCAGCTCGACCGGACAGGGGGTTTCCTACGAGCAGTACGTC. Translated, it gives CASSSTGQGVSYEQYV.

Judged by abundance, this clonotype is medium-sized. The J gene is TRBJ1-5, the V gene TRBV2; possibly TRBD1 for D (6 bases). This CDR3 comprises 15 residues. CDR1 and CDR2 from the germline V gene are SNHLY and FYNNEI. The V end was cut by 7 bases, the J end by 2 bases, with 15 bases between. This chain's CDR3 is CASKEQGGGNQPQHF. DNA of the CDR3: TGTGCCAGCAAAGAACAGGGTGGCGGCAATCAGCCCCAGCATTTT.

The DNA for the CDR3 is TGTGCCAGCAGTGAAGGGGAGAATAGCAATCAGCCCCAGCATTTT. As protein: CASSEGENSNQPQHF. The V and J genes are TRBV2 and TRBJ1-5; no clear D. The V end was cut by 1 base, the J end by 0 bases, with 7 bases between. Germline V lookup: CDR1 SNHLY, CDR2 FYNNEI. This CDR3 has 15 amino acids.

J is TRBJ2-7 and V is TRBV6-5; TRBD1 matches at 11 bases. Unmatched junction bases numbered 7, after V lost 1 base and J lost 2 bases. CDR3 size: 17 residues. Per the germline V gene, CDR1 is MNHEY and CDR2 is SVGAGI. The CDR3 spells CASSYWTGTGGTYEQYF. The CDR3, as DNA: TGTGCCAGCAGTTACTGGACCGGGACAGGGGGGACCTACGAGCAGTACTTC.

This chain uses TRBV2 with TRBJ1-1; D unclear. V was cut by 6 bases and J by 7 bases, with 15 bases left in between. Germline CDR1 and CDR2: SNHLY and FYNNEI. This CDR3 spans 13 amino acids. This CDR3 reads CASRSGSEGEAFF. The CDR3 coding sequence is TGTGCCAGCAGATCGGGGAGTGAAGGTGAAGCTTTCTTT.